Listed below are T cell receptor beta chains from one sample, sequenced in a study of TIL therapy for anti-PD-1-resistant metastatic lung cancer. Data came from immunoSEQ multiplex PCR; TCRdb stores just in-frame clones and leaves some out. Among 55,000 to 65,000 clones listed, around 63% were seen once. The sample in question was blood, obtained at baseline. These receptors were obtained from a person aged 25-85 years with non-small cell lung cancer. Each CDR3 is given with its conserved first and last residue. The D gene is left open where the match is weak. Some rows have no size entry. The others give once, few or many, or a class for an expanded clone.

v_call	j_call	d_call	clone_size	cdr3_nt	cdr3_aa
TRBV13	TRBJ2-7	TRBD1	-	TGTGCCAGCAGCCAAAGACAGGGGGCGATTTACGAGCAGTACTTC	CASSQRQGAIYEQYF
TRBV19	TRBJ2-2	-	-	TGTGCCAGTAGTATAGCCCGATTTGGTCTACGGGAGCTGTTTTTT	CASSIARFGLRELFF
TRBV7-6	TRBJ2-5	TRBD2	once	TGTGCCAGCAGCGTATTTAGCGGGGGGGAGACCCAGTACTTC	CASSVFSGGETQYF
TRBV10-3	TRBJ1-2	-	-	TGTGCCATCAGTGAAACAGGGAGCTATGGCTACACCTTC	CAISETGSYGYTF
TRBV5-1	TRBJ2-1	TRBD1	-	TGCGCCAGCAGGCCGACAGGGGGCTTATCCTACAATGAGCAGTTCTTC	CASRPTGGLSYNEQFF
TRBV28	TRBJ2-7	TRBD1	-	TGTGCCAGCAGTTTAGCGGGGACAGGGGGCTACGAGCAGTACTTC	CASSLAGTGGYEQYF
TRBV7-9	TRBJ2-5	TRBD1	-	TGTGCCAGCAGCCCCAGGACAGGGGGGTTTGAGACCCAGTACTTC	CASSPRTGGFETQYF
TRBV10-3	TRBJ1-1	-	-	TGTGCCATCAGTGAACCCCTCCTAGACACTGAAGCTTTCTTT	CAISEPLLDTEAFF
TRBV19	TRBJ1-2	-	-	TGTGCCAGTAGCCCAGCCAGGACATCCTTCTATGGCTACACCTTC	CASSPARTSFYGYTF
TRBV15	TRBJ1-2	TRBD1	-	TGTGCCACCAGCATCATTTATATTCAGGGGGGACCACCTAACTATGGCTACACCTTC	CATSIIYIQGGPPNYGYTF
TRBV16	TRBJ2-7	TRBD1	-	TGTGCCAGCAGCCAAGCGGACAGGGGGTCCTACGAGCAGTACTTC	CASSQADRGSYEQYF
TRBV4-1	TRBJ2-5	-	-	TGCGCCAGCAGCCAAGGTGGGGGGACCCAGTACTTC	CASSQGGGTQYF
TRBV5-6	TRBJ2-3	-	-	TGTGCCAGCAGCTTGGAGGGACCTTCGAATACGCAGTATTTT	CASSLEGPSNTQYF
TRBV28	TRBJ1-5	-	few	TGTGCCACCCAGGTAGATAGCAATCAGCCCCAGCATTTT	CATQVDSNQPQHF
TRBV28	TRBJ1-6	-	few	TGTGCCAGCAGTGACCTCGGGATCCCCCTCCACTTT	CASSDLGIPLHF
TRBV11-1	TRBJ1-1	-	-	TGTGCCAGCAGCTTAAGGGGGGAGAACACTGAAGCTTTCTTT	CASSLRGENTEAFF
TRBV6-6	TRBJ2-5	-	-	TGTGCCAGCAGAGGACATTCAAAAGAGACCCAGTACTTC	CASRGHSKETQYF
TRBV7-8	TRBJ1-6	TRBD1	-	TGTGCCAGCAGCTCACAGGGGAGCAATTCACCCCTCCACTTT	CASSSQGSNSPLHF
TRBV11-2	TRBJ1-2	-	few	TGTGCCAGCAGCCCAGGTGTCGGCTACACCTTC	CASSPGVGYTF
TRBV6-5	TRBJ2-1	-	-	TGTGCCAGCAGTATCGTTGGGGGTCACAATGAGCAGTTCTTC	CASSIVGGHNEQFF
TRBV7-9	TRBJ1-2	-	few	TGTGCCAGCAGCTTGTCAGGGGACGCCTATGGCTACACCTTC	CASSLSGDAYGYTF
TRBV5-4	TRBJ1-3	-	-	TGTGCCAGCAGCAGAAAAGGGGGAGAGTCTGGAAACACCATATATTTT	CASSRKGGESGNTIYF
TRBV7-9	TRBJ2-7	-	-	TGTGCCAGCGAAGCCTCCTACGAGCAGTACTTC	CASEASYEQYF
TRBV7-7	TRBJ2-2	TRBD1	-	TGTGCTAGCAGCTGCCTCGCAGGGGGCAAGGAGCCCGGGGAGCTGTTTTTT	CASSCLAGGKEPGELFF